These 5 T cell receptor beta chains came from one sample sequenced in a study of shared clonotypes between healthy human individuals. TCRdb keeps only in-frame clones here, not all; method: immunoSEQ multiplex PCR. Of under 1 million clones listed, 90% to 98% are singletons. Naive CD8 isolation took CD45RO-negative cells positively selected for CCR7 and excluded terminally differentiated effector memory CD45RA+ cells. Material for sequencing was naive CD8+ T cells sorted from blood. The receptors were sampled from a man aged 25-45 years in good health.

This chain uses TRBV5-6 with TRBJ1-3; D unresolved. The V and J ends lost 1 base and 12 bases respectively, with 20 bases between them. The CDR3 runs 15 residues. The germline CDR1 and CDR2 sequences are SGHDT and YYEEEE. The DNA of the CDR3 is TGTGCCAGCAGCTTGTGGGCAGGTCTACCCGACCACATATATTTT. Its protein product is CASSLWAGLPDHIYF.

V gene TRBV4-1 combines with J gene TRBJ2-7; 8 positions match TRBD1. The CDR3 covers 14 residues. Germline loops: CDR1 MGHRA, CDR2 YSYEKL. V dropped 4 bases and J dropped 4; count of bases not matched to a gene: 6. CDR3 coding DNA: TGCGCCAGCAGCCCTCCGGGACAGGTTTACGAGCAGTACTTC. Protein product: CASSPPGQVYEQYF.

The chain uses TRBV6-1 and TRBJ2-7, with a tentative D call TRBD1 (5 bases). The CDR3 consists of 16 residues. Germline V lookup: CDR1 MNHNS, CDR2 SASEGT. Trimming pared 1 base from V and 0 bases from J, leaving 13 bases between. The CDR3 nucleotides read TGTGCCAGCAGTGAAGGGGCAGCAGGGCTCTCCTACGAGCAGTACTTC. This codes for CASSEGAAGLSYEQYF.

The chain combines TRBV7-9 with TRBJ2-1, with 8 bases fitting TRBD2. Losses at the gene ends were 1 base for V and 10 bases for J; bases not matched to a gene: 9. The CDR3 sequence is 15 residues long. Germline V lookup: CDR1 SEHNR, CDR2 FQNEAQ (reference sequence). CDR3 residues: CASSLVTGGVLEQFF. The CDR3, as DNA: TGTGCCAGCAGCTTAGTAACGGGAGGGGTTTTGGAGCAGTTCTTC.

The rearrangement joins TRBV30 to TRBJ2-1; 13 bases agree with TRBD2. This CDR3 has 16 residues. With 0 bases clipped from V and 14 bases from J, the junction kept 13 bases outside the gene matches. Germline V CDR1 and CDR2: GTSNPN, SVGIG (reference sequence). CDR3 nucleotides: TGTGCCTGGAGTGTACCGAAAGGACTAGCGGGAGAAGTAGAGTTCTTC. It encodes CAWSVPKGLAGEVEFF.